Listed here is a single T cell receptor beta chain. This clonotype has only a few counts. Its antigen is still unknown. It has no much larger one-base neighbor in the sample; base qualities were not kept. This entry comes from a study of identical twins (dated by TCRdb to between 2015 and 2016). For the wider study: To test whether fetal clonotypes persist, the study used deep sequencing on TCR alpha and beta repertoires from monozygotic twins, unrelated adults of various ages, and cord blood. To rule out contamination, replicate twin experiments were performed at different times with different library preparation protocols.

Deletion took 6 bases off V and 8 bases off J, with a span of 15 bases between the germline ends. CDR1 is given as SGHTA and CDR2 as FQGNSA, both from the germline V gene. From the cysteine through the phenylalanine, the CDR3 covers 13 amino acids. Just the 39-base CDR3 DNA is kept, in frame starting at base 1. Libraries were constructed by 5' RACE. TCRdb shows the sequencer as Illumina HiSeq 2000. A universal primer binding site was added through template switching, and the final cDNA carried a unique molecular identifier so that TCR cDNA molecules could be counted accurately. Specific primers in the conserved constant-segment region were used to synthesize first-strand cDNA for TCR alpha and beta chains. To control for contamination, every cDNA library carried two barcodes: a SMART-Mk sample barcode plus Illumina barcodes. Two successive PCR steps introduced TruSeq adapter sequences along with Illumina sample barcodes. The TCR alpha and beta cDNA libraries were sequenced on the Illumina HiSeq platform using custom primers. Per the authors' processing: MiGEC was used to process raw reads and extract unique molecular identifiers, and MiXCR was used to find CDR3 positions. Recombination models were inferred per individual with the repgenHMM and IGoR tools using an EM algorithm. Shared clonotype analysis was performed with the tcR package in R, normalizing sharing by the product of cloneset sizes. To study raw recombination without the effects of thymic and clonal selection, out-of-frame nonproductive sequences were analyzed. TCRdb reprocessing: public reads trimmed at Q25 with fastp, clones called with MiXCR, in-frame beta chains kept. Each CDR3 protein appears once, grouped with its most common genes and DNA. TCRdb's processing, not the study's, gives the V and J calls here. The sample contains roughly 720,000 distinct CDR3 sequences, around a sixth of them found a single time. The top ten hold roughly 14% of the sample.

Broader findings and caveats from the paper: Invariant T cells such as MAIT and iNKT could partly confound zero-insertion analyses, though diverse VJ usage argued against this for most clonotypes. Because the same donors could not be followed over many years, the conclusions relied on cross-sectional statistical analysis. Compared with coincidental sharing between unrelated individuals, out-of-frame TCR alpha sequences shared between twins showed an excess of sequences with low generation probability. In monozygotic twins, out-of-frame TCR alpha sharing was systematically underestimated by recombination models, although the models agreed with sharing between unrelated individuals. A weaker excess of twin sharing was found in beta out-of-frame sequences because the signal-to-noise ratio was lowered by fewer shared sequences. Abundant cord blood beta clonotypes had fewer insertions, young adult naive repertoires showed a similar but weaker trend, and memory repertoires showed no such trend.

Only healthy Caucasian donors were included. The twin cohort comprised three pairs of female monozygotic twins, all aged roughly 18 to 30 years. The RNA used for TCR libraries was isolated from peripheral blood mononuclear cells. This sample also appeared in a second study, on T cells expressing NK-cell markers. The second publication reports: TCR beta-chain repertoires were profiled in sorted CD3+CD56+NKG2C+, CD3+CD56+NKG2C- and CD3+CD56-NKG2C+ T-cell subsets from fewer than 10 donors. Among the eight sequenced donors, seven were HCMV-seropositive and one was HCMV-seronegative. To restrict sorting to alphabetaTCR-expressing T cells, an anti-gammadeltaTCR antibody was added in several experiments. In over five donors, the dominant CD3+CD56+NKG2C+ clonotypes were among the top 10 CD8+ clonotypes and accounted for roughly 1.0-7.5% of CD8+ T cells. Those dominant clonotypes were again the most abundant among CD3+CD56-NKG2C+ cells in several donors, at about 25-65%. It remained unclear whether the expanded NKG2C-expressing T cell clones were specific for HCMV antigens. Randomly selected healthy volunteers, three men and five women, were used as the eight sequenced donors. To determine HCMV serostatus, a commercial ELISA kit was used to detect HCMV-specific IgG in serum. For over five donors, unsorted PBMC were also used to sequence bulk peripheral blood T-cell repertoires. MIGEC was used to demultiplex reads and group the reads by UMI, and MiTCR was used to assemble and quantify clonotypes. To exclude erroneous sequences, only TCR cDNA sequences supported by at least two reads were retained. The tcR package was used for downstream repertoire analysis, with clonotypes matched between fractions based on CDR3 nucleotide sequence plus V segment. VDJmatch was used to annotate antigen specificity against VDJdb, with one amino acid substitution in CDR3 permitted.

The receptor chain draws on TRBV7-2 and TRBJ2-3; the D region possibly corresponds to TRBD2 (7 bases align). Material for sequencing was PBMCs. The clonotype was recovered from a woman aged 18-29 years in good health. The CDR3 here reads CASRGGAPFTQYF. The nucleotides are TGTGCCAGCAGGGGGGGGGCACCTTTTACGCAGTATTTT.